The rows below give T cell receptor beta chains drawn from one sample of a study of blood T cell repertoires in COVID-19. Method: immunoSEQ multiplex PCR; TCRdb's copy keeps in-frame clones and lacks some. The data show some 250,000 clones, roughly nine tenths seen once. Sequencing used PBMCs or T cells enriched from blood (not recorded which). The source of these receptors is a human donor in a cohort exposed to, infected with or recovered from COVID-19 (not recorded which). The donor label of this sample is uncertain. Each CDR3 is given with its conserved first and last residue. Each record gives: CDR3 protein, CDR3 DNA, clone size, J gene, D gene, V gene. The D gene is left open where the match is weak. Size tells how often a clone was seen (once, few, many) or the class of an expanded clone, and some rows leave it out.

CDR3: CASSPPAGAYNEQFF
DNA: TGTGCCAGCTCACCCCCAGCGGGGGCCTACAATGAGCAGTTCTTC
size: NA
J: TRBJ2-1
D: TRBD2
V: TRBV18

CDR3: CASRSSGGAGEAFF
DNA: TGTGCCAGCAGATCTTCAGGGGGCGCGGGGGAAGCTTTCTTT
size: NA
J: TRBJ1-1
D: TRBD1
V: TRBV28

CDR3: CATRTSGGQADTQYF
DNA: TGTGCCACCAGGACTAGCGGGGGGCAGGCAGATACGCAGTATTTT
size: NA
J: TRBJ2-3
D: TRBD2
V: TRBV6-5

CDR3: CASSSGQGAYEQYF
DNA: TGTGCCAGTAGTTCGGGACAGGGTGCCTACGAGCAGTACTTC
size: NA
J: TRBJ2-7
D: TRBD1
V: TRBV19

CDR3: CAWDRGLNSPLHF
DNA: TGTGCCTGGGACAGGGGACTTAATTCACCCCTCCACTTT
size: NA
J: TRBJ1-6
D: TRBD1
V: TRBV30

CDR3: CASSSRDMYGYTF
DNA: TGTGCCAGCAGCTCCCGGGACATGTATGGCTACACCTTC
size: NA
J: TRBJ1-2
D: NA
V: TRBV6-5

CDR3: CAWSSYQVNYGYTF
DNA: TGTGCCTGGAGTTCGTATCAGGTTAACTATGGCTACACCTTC
size: NA
J: TRBJ1-2
D: NA
V: TRBV30

CDR3: CASSESGGNQPQHF
DNA: TGTGCCAGCAGTGAATCAGGGGGTAATCAGCCCCAGCATTTT
size: NA
J: TRBJ1-5
D: TRBD1
V: TRBV6-4

CDR3: CASSVGLAGATYEQYF
DNA: TGCGCCAGCAGCGTGGGACTAGCGGGGGCCACCTACGAGCAGTACTTC
size: few
J: TRBJ2-7
D: TRBD2
V: TRBV5-1

CDR3: CASSYRSSGANVLTF
DNA: TGTGCCAGCAGTTACAGGAGCTCTGGGGCCAACGTCCTGACTTTC
size: once
J: TRBJ2-6
D: NA
V: TRBV6-6

CDR3: CASTRGTNYGYTF
DNA: TGTGCCAGCACCCGAGGTACCAACTATGGCTACACCTTC
size: NA
J: TRBJ1-2
D: NA
V: TRBV27

CDR3: CASSPRGAETQYF
DNA: TGTGCCAGCAGCCCTCGGGGGGCAGAGACCCAGTACTTC
size: NA
J: TRBJ2-5
D: NA
V: TRBV7-3

CDR3: CASRTGAGYEQYF
DNA: TGTGCCAGCAGGACCGGAGCCGGCTACGAGCAGTACTTC
size: few
J: TRBJ2-7
D: NA
V: TRBV27

CDR3: CASGTPGQDSPLHF
DNA: TGTGCTAGTGGTACCCCGGGACAGGATTCACCCCTCCACTTT
size: NA
J: TRBJ1-6
D: TRBD1
V: TRBV12-5

CDR3: CASSWTGGPDTQYF
DNA: TGTGCCAGCAGCTGGACAGGGGGCCCAGATACGCAGTATTTT
size: once
J: TRBJ2-3
D: TRBD1
V: TRBV7-3

CDR3: CAWSPGLGRRAEAFF
DNA: TGTGCCTGGTCGCCGGGCCTCGGGAGAAGAGCTGAAGCTTTCTTT
size: once
J: TRBJ1-1
D: NA
V: TRBV30

CDR3: CASSLAQGARETQYF
DNA: TGCGCCAGCAGCTTGGCGCAGGGGGCCCGAGAGACCCAGTACTTC
size: NA
J: TRBJ2-5
D: TRBD1
V: TRBV5-1

CDR3: CASTDSYGYTF
DNA: TGTGCCAGCACCGACAGCTATGGCTACACCTTC
size: NA
J: TRBJ1-2
D: NA
V: TRBV7-9

CDR3: CASSPQGGTEAFF
DNA: TGTGCCAGCTCCCCCCAGGGAGGGACTGAAGCTTTCTTT
size: NA
J: TRBJ1-1
D: NA
V: TRBV18